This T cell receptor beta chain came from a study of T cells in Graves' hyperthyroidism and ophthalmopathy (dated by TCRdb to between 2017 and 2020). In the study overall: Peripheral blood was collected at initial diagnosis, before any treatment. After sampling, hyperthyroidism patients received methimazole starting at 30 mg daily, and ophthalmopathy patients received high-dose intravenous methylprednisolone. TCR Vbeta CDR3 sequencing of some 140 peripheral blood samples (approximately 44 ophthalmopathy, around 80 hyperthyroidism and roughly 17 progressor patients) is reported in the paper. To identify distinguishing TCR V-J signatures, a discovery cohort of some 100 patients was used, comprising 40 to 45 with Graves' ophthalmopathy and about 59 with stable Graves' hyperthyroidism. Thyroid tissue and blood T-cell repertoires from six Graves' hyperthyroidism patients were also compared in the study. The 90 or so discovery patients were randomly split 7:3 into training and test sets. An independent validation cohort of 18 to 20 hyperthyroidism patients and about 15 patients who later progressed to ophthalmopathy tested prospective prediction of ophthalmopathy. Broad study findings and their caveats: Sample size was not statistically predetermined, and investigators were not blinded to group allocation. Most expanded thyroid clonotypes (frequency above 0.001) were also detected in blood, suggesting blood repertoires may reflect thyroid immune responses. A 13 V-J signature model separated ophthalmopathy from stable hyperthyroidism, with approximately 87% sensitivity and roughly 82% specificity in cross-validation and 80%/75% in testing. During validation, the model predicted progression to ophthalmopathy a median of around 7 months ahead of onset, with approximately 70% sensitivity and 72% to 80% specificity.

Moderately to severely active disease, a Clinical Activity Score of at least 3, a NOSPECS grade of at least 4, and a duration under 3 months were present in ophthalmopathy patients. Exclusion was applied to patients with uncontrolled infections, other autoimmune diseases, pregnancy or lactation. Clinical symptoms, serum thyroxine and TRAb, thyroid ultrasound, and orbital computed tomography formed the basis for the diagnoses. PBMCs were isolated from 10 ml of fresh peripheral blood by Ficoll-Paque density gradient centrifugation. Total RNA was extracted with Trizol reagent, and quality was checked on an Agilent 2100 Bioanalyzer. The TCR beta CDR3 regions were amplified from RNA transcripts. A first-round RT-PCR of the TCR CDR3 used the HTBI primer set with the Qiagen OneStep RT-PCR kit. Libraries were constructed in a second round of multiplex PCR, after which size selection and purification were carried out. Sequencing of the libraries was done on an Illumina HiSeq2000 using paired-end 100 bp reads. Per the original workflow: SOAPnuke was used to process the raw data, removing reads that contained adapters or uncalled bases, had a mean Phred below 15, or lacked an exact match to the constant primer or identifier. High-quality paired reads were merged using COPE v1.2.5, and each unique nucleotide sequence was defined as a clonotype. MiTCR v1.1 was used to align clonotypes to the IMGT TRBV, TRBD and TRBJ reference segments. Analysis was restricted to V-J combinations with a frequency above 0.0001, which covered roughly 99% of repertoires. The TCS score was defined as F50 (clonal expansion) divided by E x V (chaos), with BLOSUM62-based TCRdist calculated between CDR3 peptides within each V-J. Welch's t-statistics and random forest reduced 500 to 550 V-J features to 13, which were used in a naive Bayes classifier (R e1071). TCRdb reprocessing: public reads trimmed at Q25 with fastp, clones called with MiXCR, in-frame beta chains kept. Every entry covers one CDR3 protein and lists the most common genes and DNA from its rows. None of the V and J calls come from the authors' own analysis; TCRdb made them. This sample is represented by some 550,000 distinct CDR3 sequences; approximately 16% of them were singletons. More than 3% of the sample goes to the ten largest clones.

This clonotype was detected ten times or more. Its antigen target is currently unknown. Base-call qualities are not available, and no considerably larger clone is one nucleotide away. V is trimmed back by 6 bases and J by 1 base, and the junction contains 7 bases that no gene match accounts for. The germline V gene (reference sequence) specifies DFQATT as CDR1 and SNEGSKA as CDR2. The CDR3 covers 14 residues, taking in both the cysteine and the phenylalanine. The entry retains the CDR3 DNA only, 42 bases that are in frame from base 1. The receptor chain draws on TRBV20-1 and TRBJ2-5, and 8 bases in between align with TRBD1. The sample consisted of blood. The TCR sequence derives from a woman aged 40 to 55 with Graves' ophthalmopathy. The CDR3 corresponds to CSAIDRGSQETQYF. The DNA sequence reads TGCAGTGCGATCGACAGGGGTTCCCAAGAGACCCAGTACTTC.